This TCR beta chain was documented in a study of beta chain features in type 1 diabetes. Whole-study findings and limits: TCRB CDR3 length was moderately but significantly reduced in all four CD4+ subsets of Type 1 diabetes patients. TCRB rearrangement may or may not be influenced by HLA type; here this remained unresolved.

This clone has just a few counts. What it binds is unknown. Trimming shortened V by 0 bases and J by 9 bases, and 16 bases separated the two germline ends. This CDR3 has 15 residues. Per the germline V gene, CDR1 is SGHDT and CDR2 is YYEEEE. Isolated RNA was reverse transcribed in full, so expressed TCRB transcripts were sequenced. Some clones are missing from TCRdb's copy, which holds only in-frame ones; the method was immunoSEQ multiplex PCR. The sample yields more than 300,000 clones, 8% seen once. The chain carries TRBV5-6 and TRBJ2-4; D assignment may be TRBD1 or TRBD2 (6 bases each). Material: central memory CD4+ T cells from blood. The receptor's source is a woman aged 18-29 years in good health. CDR3 amino acids: CASSLARLDRIIQYF. CDR3 nucleotides: TGTGCCAGCAGCTTGGCTAGACTAGACAGGATCATTCAGTACTTC.